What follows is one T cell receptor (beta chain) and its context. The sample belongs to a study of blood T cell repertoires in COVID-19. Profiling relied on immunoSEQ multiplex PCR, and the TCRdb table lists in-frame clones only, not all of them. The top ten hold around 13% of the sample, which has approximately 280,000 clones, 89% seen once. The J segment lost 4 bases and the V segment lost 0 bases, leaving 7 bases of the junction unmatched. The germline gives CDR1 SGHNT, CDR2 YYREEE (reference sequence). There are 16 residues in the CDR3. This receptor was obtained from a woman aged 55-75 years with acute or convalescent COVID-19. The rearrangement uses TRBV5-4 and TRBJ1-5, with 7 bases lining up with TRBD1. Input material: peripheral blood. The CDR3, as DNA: TGTGCCAGCAGCTTGGGGGGACAGCCAAATAATCAGCCCCAGCATTTT. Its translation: CASSLGGQPNNQPQHF.